This passage covers 32 T cell receptor beta chains from one sample sequenced in a study of a mutant IDH1 vaccine in newly diagnosed glioma. The repertoire was sequenced with immunoSEQ multiplex PCR; TCRdb's copy has only in-frame clones and lacks some. The sample holds 50,000 or so clones; approximately 79% are singletons and the top ten take 7% to 8.5%. Time point: week 5, during vaccination. In every dose of vaccine, 300 ug of mutant IDH1 20-mer peptide was given alongside topical imiquimod. These receptors' targets are unknown. Sequencing used PBMCs, obtained from a glioma patient whose treatment included an IDH1 peptide vaccine. The receptors here all came from a woman aged 45-65 years with glioma.

The rearrangement uses TRBV6-1 and TRBJ1-4; 9 bases are shared with TRBD1. The CDR3 has 13 residues. The V gene end was trimmed by 0 bases and the J gene end by 11 bases; junction bases not matched to a gene: 1. Germline CDR1 and CDR2: MNHNS and SASEGT. CDR3 sequence (DNA): TGTGCCAGCAGTGAAGCGGGACAGGGTAAACTGTTTTTT. Encoded protein: CASSEAGQGKLFF.

The chain joins TRBV2 to TRBJ1-1; D uncertain. There are 14 residues in the CDR3. Trimming cost V 5 bases and J 1 base, with 11 bases left between them. CDR1 SNHLY and CDR2 FYNNEI come from the germline V gene. CDR3 sequence reads: CASSPRTGNTEAFF. As DNA, the CDR3 is TGTGCCAGCAGTCCCAGGACGGGGAACACTGAAGCTTTCTTT.

The gene calls are TRBV5-1 and TRBJ2-3; the match to TRBD2 covers 12 bases. Germline-derived CDR1 and CDR2 are SGHRS and YFSETQ. V lost 0 bases, J lost 3 bases, and 8 bases stayed unmatched. The CDR3 sequence is 18 residues long. CDR3 sequence (DNA): TGCGCCAGCAGCTTGGGGCTAGCGGGGGGGCCAAGGACAGATACGCAGTATTTT. This codes for CASSLGLAGGPRTDTQYF.

This clone came up once. This chain joins TRBV4-3 and TRBJ2-2; 11 bases are shared with TRBD2. V gave up 0 bases and J gave up 6 bases; unmatched junction bases: 3. The CDR3 sequence is 16 residues long. Germline CDR1 and CDR2: LGHNA and YSLEER. CDR3 in amino acids: CASSQDSGGAAGELFF. CDR3 DNA sequence: TGCGCCAGCAGCCAAGATAGCGGGGGGGCCGCCGGGGAGCTGTTTTTT.

In DNA, the CDR3 is TGTGCCAGCTCACCGACTTTGAGCGGAAAAGAGACCCAGTACTTC. This codes for CASSPTLSGKETQYF. V is TRBV18 and J is TRBJ2-5; a weak D match, TRBD2 (5 bases). The CDR3 has 15 residues. Germline V gene lookup returns CDR1 KGHSH and CDR2 LQKENI. V gave up 3 bases and J gave up 3 bases, with 14 bases separating them.

The chain has TRBV4-3 and TRBJ2-3; 12 nucleotides match TRBD1. CDR3 length equals 16 residues. Germline loops: CDR1 LGHNA, CDR2 YSLEER. V lost 0 bases and J lost 5; bases outside the gene matches: 3. CDR3 nucleotides: TGCGCCAGCAGCCAAGACGGGACAGGGGGCATAGATACGCAGTATTTT. It translates to CASSQDGTGGIDTQYF.

The chain recombines TRBV7-9 with TRBJ2-1; tentative D call: TRBD2 (5 bases). V lost 3 bases to trimming and J lost 4 bases, with 13 bases between them. The germline V gene encodes CDR1 SEHNR and CDR2 FQNEAQ (reference sequence). This CDR3 contains 15 residues. The CDR3 DNA follows: TGTGCCAGCAGCTTTAATTCTGAGCGGTACAATGAGCAGTTCTTC. Amino acids: CASSFNSERYNEQFF.

The V call is TRBV7-6, the J call TRBJ2-5; TRBD1 matches at 9 bases. The CDR3 contains 14 residues. Trimming removed 5 bases from V and 3 bases from J; junction bases left unmatched: 4. Germline lookup yields CDR1 SGHVS and CDR2 FNYEAQ. CDR3 amino acids: CASSPGTGKETQYF. DNA of the CDR3: TGTGCCAGCAGCCCCGGGACAGGGAAAGAGACCCAGTACTTC. Looking up the rest from reference TRBV7-6 and TRBJ2-5 gives the full variable domain: GAGVSQSPRYKVTKRGQDVALRCDPISGHVSLYWYRQALGQGPEFLTYFNYEAQQDKSGLPNDRFSAERPEGSISTLTIQRTEQRDSAMYRCASSPGTGKETQYFGPGTRLLVL.

This clone was observed a handful of times. The rearrangement links TRBV7-2 to TRBJ1-3, with D maybe TRBD1 (5 bases). Looked up from germline, CDR1 is SGHTA and CDR2 is FQGNSA. Trimming cost V 5 bases and J 4 bases, with 15 bases left between them. CDR3 size: 15 residues. The CDR3: CASSAHPGSGNTIYF. In nucleotides, the CDR3 is TGTGCCAGCAGCGCCCACCCAGGGAGCGGAAACACCATATATTTT.

This clone was detected only a few times. The chain couples TRBV6-5 to TRBJ1-5, with a weak D call TRBD1 (5 bases). Trimming pared 0 bases from V and 4 bases from J, leaving 10 bases between. From germline, CDR1 is MNHEY and CDR2 SVGAGI. The CDR3 has 15 residues. CDR3 amino acids: CASSYSQGLNQPQHF. The DNA for the CDR3 is TGTGCCAGCAGTTACTCCCAGGGCTTGAATCAGCCCCAGCATTTT.

The rearrangement links TRBV11-1 to TRBJ1-2; tentative D call: TRBD1 (5 bases). Trimming took 5 bases from V and 5 from J, leaving 15 bases between them. The CDR3 sequence is 14 residues long. From germline, CDR1 is SGHAT and CDR2 FQDESV (reference sequence). The CDR3 coding sequence is TGTGCCAGCAGCCCGCAGGGCTCCGGGTATGGCTACACCTTC. Translated: CASSPQGSGYGYTF.

This clone was picked up one time. Other DNA sequences in the sample encode the same CDR3. The rearrangement joins TRBV14 to TRBJ1-3, with TRBD1 as a possible D gene (5 bases). CDR3 length: 14 residues. Trimming cost V 4 bases and J 4 bases, with 11 bases left between them. The germline V gene encodes CDR1 SGHDN and CDR2 FVKESK. This CDR3 reads CASSPLGPGNTIYF. For the CDR3, the DNA is TGTGCCAGCAGCCCGTTGGGACCGGGAAACACCATATATTTT.

V is TRBV9 and J is TRBJ1-5; D remains unclear. Germline V gives CDR1 SGDLS, CDR2 YYNGEE. Trimming removed 4 bases at V and 1 base at J, with 12 bases between. CDR3 length equals 15 residues. In DNA, the CDR3 is TGTGCCAGCAGCCGAGAATGGGTGAGCAATCAGCCCCAGCATTTT. Protein sequence: CASSREWVSNQPQHF.

This rearrangement joins TRBV30 to TRBJ2-5, with D uncertain. CDR3 length: 18 residues. The germline V and J ends were trimmed by 2 bases and 1 base, with 23 bases remaining between them. In germline, CDR1 is GTSNPN, CDR2 SVGIG (reference sequence). The CDR3 DNA is TGTGCCTGGAGTCCTCAGAGTGCGGACGTTCGACCCCAAGAGACCCAGTACTTC. This codes for CAWSPQSADVRPQETQYF.

With respect to this clone: Given the absence of the conserved phenylalanine or tryptophan at the CDR3 end, a read error is likely. The DNA is omitted, as the CDR3 cannot be located on it reliably, and the CDR3 follows TCRdb's listing. The CDR3 is CASSLGPSD. V is TRBV19 and J is TRBJ2-3. The CDR3 totals 9 residues, both ends included. Looked up from germline, CDR1 is LNHDA and CDR2 is SQIVND (reference sequence).

V gene TRBV29-1 combines with J gene TRBJ1-4; D remains ambiguous. This CDR3 contains 12 residues. The germline V gene encodes CDR1 SQVTM and CDR2 ANQGSEA. Trimming shortened V by 1 base and J by 12 bases, and 12 bases separated the two germline ends. The CDR3 DNA reads as TGCAGCGTTGAAGGTAGAGGGTCGGAACTGTTTTTT. Its translation is CSVEGRGSELFF.

The chain carries TRBV12-2 and TRBJ1-3. TRBV12-2 is a documented pseudogene. The CDR3 sequence is 20 residues long. The CDR3: CASRLAGGSGTTSSGNTIYF. The CDR3 nucleotides are TGTGCAAGTCGCTTAGCTGGTGGAAGCGGGACCACTAGCTCTGGAAACACCATATATTTT.

The chain combines TRBV5-6 with TRBJ1-2; maybe TRBD1 (6 bases). The CDR3 is made up of 14 amino acids. Germline-derived CDR1 and CDR2 are SGHDT and YYEEEE. V was trimmed by 0 bases and J by 8 bases, leaving 14 bases between them. CDR3 coding DNA: TGTGCCAGCAGCTTGGGGGGGGGCGCGTCCGGCTACACCTTC. Its translation is CASSLGGGASGYTF.

This clone was detected only once. The rearrangement uses TRBV5-1 and TRBJ2-3, with D perhaps matching TRBD1 or TRBD2 (5 bases each). Looked up from germline, CDR1 is SGHRS and CDR2 is YFSETQ. V lost 1 base, J lost 4 bases, and 10 bases lay in between. This CDR3 has 14 amino acids. The CDR3 DNA reads TGCGCCAGCAGCTTGTCGGGGCCCGCAGATACGCAGTATTTT. Translated: CASSLSGPADTQYF.

The chain employs TRBV5-1 and TRBJ2-2; 9 bases are a match to TRBD2. The CDR3 totals 14 residues. CDR1 SGHRS and CDR2 YFSETQ come from the germline V gene. J gave up 6 bases and V 4 bases, and 4 bases lay outside the gene matches. The CDR3 DNA is TGCGCCAGCAGCCCCGGGACTAGCCCCGGGGAGCTGTTTTTT. Amino acid sequence: CASSPGTSPGELFF. The whole variable domain, remainder taken from reference TRBV5-1 and TRBJ2-2, is KAGVTQTPRYLIKTRGQQVTLSCSPISGHRSVSWYQQTPGQGLQFLFEYFSETQRNKGNFPGRFSGRQFSNSRSEMNVSTLELGDSALYLCASSPGTSPGELFFGEGSRLTVL.

The chain uses TRBV7-2 and TRBJ1-5; tentative D call: TRBD1 (5 bases). Trimming took 3 bases from V and 2 from J, leaving 8 bases between them. The CDR3 covers 14 residues. Germline values: CDR1 SGHTA, CDR2 FQGNSA. The CDR3 here is CASSFGTGNQPQHF. CDR3 nucleotide sequence: TGTGCCAGCAGCTTCGGGACGGGCAATCAGCCCCAGCATTTT.

This sequence joins TRBV27 and TRBJ1-4; 8 nucleotides align to TRBD1. Per the germline V gene, CDR1 is MNHEY and CDR2 is SMNVEV (reference sequence). V shed 3 bases, J shed 8 bases, and the junction held 5 bases outside the gene matches. The CDR3 totals 14 residues. This chain's CDR3 is CASSFGRGQEKLFF. The CDR3 DNA reads as TGTGCCAGCAGTTTTGGCAGGGGGCAAGAAAAACTGTTTTTT.

This chain joins TRBV7-2 and TRBJ2-3, with 9 nucleotides matching TRBD2. Germline V gene sequence: CDR1 SGHTA, CDR2 FQGNSA. V shed 4 bases, J shed 3 bases, and the junction held 8 bases outside the gene matches. The CDR3 is 16 residues long. The chain's CDR3 is CASSSLAGIGTDTQYF. CDR3 bases: TGTGCCAGCAGCTCGCTAGCGGGGATCGGGACAGATACGCAGTATTTT.

This chain joins TRBV2 and TRBJ1-1; D not resolved. The CDR3 loop spans 13 amino acids. Between the trimmed V and J ends, which lost 7 bases and 8 bases, there was a span of 17 bases. Germline V lookup: CDR1 SNHLY, CDR2 FYNNEI. The CDR3: CASTYGVYGEAFF. CDR3 nucleotides: TGTGCCAGCACTTATGGGGTTTACGGAGAAGCTTTCTTT.

The V and J genes are TRBV5-1 and TRBJ2-7, with TRBD1 matching 7 bases. Germline CDR1 SGHRS, CDR2 YFSETQ. The junction had 13 bases not matched to a gene; V was cut back by 1 base and J by 6 bases. CDR3 length equals 16 residues. The CDR3 nucleotides are TGCGCCAGCAGCTTGATCCCGGGGCAGGGGGTACTCGAGCAGTACTTC. This translates into CASSLIPGQGVLEQYF.

As DNA, the CDR3 is TGCAGTGCTGGAGGGGGATACGAGCAGTACTTC. Translating it yields CSAGGGYEQYF. V usage is TRBV20-1 and J usage is TRBJ2-7; D is possibly TRBD1 or TRBD2 (6 bases each). Per germline, CDR1 DFQATT and CDR2 SNEGSKA (reference sequence). This CDR3 is 11 amino acids long. The V and J ends lost 5 bases and 4 bases respectively, with 9 bases between them.

The chain is built from TRBV11-3 and TRBJ2-7; D may be TRBD1 or TRBD2 (6 bases each). The V and J ends lost 11 bases and 2 bases respectively, with 16 bases between them. The CDR3 runs to 13 residues. Germline V CDR1 and CDR2: SGHNT, YENEEA. The CDR3 sequence: CASSAGQAYEQYF. CDR3 bases: TGTGCCTCGAGCGCGGGACAAGCCTACGAGCAGTACTTC.

The V and J genes are TRBV5-6 and TRBJ2-3, with D tentatively TRBD2 (5 bases). V dropped 4 bases and J dropped 3 bases, with 18 bases sitting between them. Germline CDR1 is SGHDT and CDR2 is YYEEEE. The CDR3 extends over 16 amino acids. The CDR3 region has the DNA TGTGCCAGCAGCCGACTCATTGAGGGTAAGACAGATACGCAGTATTTT. This sequence encodes CASSRLIEGKTDTQYF. Looking up the rest from reference TRBV5-6 and TRBJ2-3 gives the full variable domain: DAGVTQSPTHLIKTRGQQVTLRCSPKSGHDTVSWYQQALGQGPQFIFQYYEEEERQRGNFPDRFSGHQFPNYSSELNVNALLLGDSALYLCASSRLIEGKTDTQYFGPGTRLTVL.

V is TRBV27 and J is TRBJ1-2; D may be TRBD1 (6 bases). The CDR3 runs to 14 residues. V lost 4 bases to trimming and J lost 0 bases, with 9 bases between them. The V gene's germline CDR1 is MNHEY and CDR2 SMNVEV (reference sequence). CDR3 in amino acids: CASSSQGPNYGYTF. The CDR3, as DNA: TGTGCCAGCAGTTCACAGGGTCCTAACTATGGCTACACCTTC.

J is TRBJ1-2 and V is TRBV2; D unresolved. Germline V gene sequence: CDR1 SNHLY, CDR2 FYNNEI. The CDR3 totals 11 residues. V dropped 2 bases and J dropped 14 bases, with 12 bases sitting between them. Here the CDR3 DNA reads TGTGCCAGCAGTGAACAGGAGTCGGTGACCTTC. Its translation is CASSEQESVTF.

J is TRBJ2-3 and V is TRBV6-4, with 8 positions matching TRBD1. Trimming at V came to 4 bases and at J to 4 bases, leaving 7 bases not matched to a gene. The CDR3 is made up of 15 amino acids. Germline CDR1 MRHNA, CDR2 SNTAGT. The CDR3 DNA follows: TGTGCCAGCAGTGGAGGCACAGGGGGAGCAGATACGCAGTATTTT. Protein product: CASSGGTGGADTQYF.

The rearrangement joins TRBV11-2 to TRBJ1-1; tentative D call: TRBD1 (5 bases). The CDR3 totals 16 residues. Germline CDR1 reads SGHAT; CDR2 reads FQNNGV. Trimming removed 0 bases from V and 0 bases from J, with 11 bases in between. The CDR3 bases are TGTGCCAGCAGCTTAGAGGAGGGGCGAGTGAACACTGAAGCTTTCTTT. Its protein is CASSLEEGRVNTEAFF.